This T cell receptor beta chain emerged from a study of vaccination and CD4 T cells after COVID-19 (dated by TCRdb to the early 2020s). Some background on the complete study: Convalescent patients had a positive SARS-CoV-2 result on nasal swab PCR, and of these patients, under ten had mild disease and one had severe disease. The convalescent cohort comprised six males and four females, including two Hispanic individuals, seven Caucasians, two Asians and one multiracial person. Participants received two doses of either the Pfizer-BioNTech BNT162b2 vaccine (n=8) or the Moderna mRNA-1273 vaccine (n=2). Post-COVID blood samples were collected from convalescent patients a median of roughly 100 days after diagnosis, with a range of roughly 30 to 170 days. Post-vaccine blood samples were taken a median of approximately 76 days after the second vaccine dose, with a range of 14 to 241 days. The spike-specific CD4+ TCR repertoire was compared before and after mRNA vaccination in fewer than eleven COVID-19 convalescent patients and a handful of infection-naive healthy vaccine recipients.

The positive SARS-CoV-2 PCR tests of the convalescent patients were dated from March to December 2020, before the Alpha, Beta and Delta variants emerged in the United States. Ficoll-Paque Plus gradient centrifugation was used to isolate PBMCs from whole blood, and the isolated PBMCs were then either used fresh or cryopreserved at -140C. What the research found in general, with its limitations: Nearly all vaccine-specific clones in convalescent patients (304 of 307) were mono-reactive for SARS-CoV-2 spike rather than cross-reactive with common cold coronaviruses. Among the post-vaccine SARS-CoV-2-reactive clones in convalescent patients, a median 86.3% showed up only after vaccination, which suggests vaccine-specific priming. Relatively few convalescent patients were included in the study, and early timepoints after natural infection were not analyzed. The median number of SARS-CoV-2-reactive clonotypes rose from about 19 after infection to 35 to 45 after vaccination, but the change was not significant.

As concerns this clonotype: Its antigen remains unidentified. The sample holds no much larger clone one base away, and base qualities are not on file.

CDR1 is given as KGHDR and CDR2 as SFDVKD, both from the germline V gene. Reading from cysteine to phenylalanine, the CDR3 counts 14 amino acids. The entry retains the CDR3 DNA only, 42 bases that are in frame from base 1. For this chain, trimming is 3 bases at the V end and 11 bases at the J end, and the number of junction bases without a gene match is 5. Preparation of the library involved PCR. Sequencing instrument: Illumina iSeq 100. The original pipeline was this. Non-productive sequences were filtered out, and CDR3s that did not start with C, did not end with F or W, or were shorter than 7 amino acids were discarded. CDR3 homology was assessed with Levenshtein distances (stringdist) and unrooted phylogenetic trees (ape) in R version 3.6.1. The raw public reads went through TCRdb reprocessing: fastp at Q25, MiXCR clone calling, in-frame beta chains kept. Each record represents a unique CDR3 protein, reported with the most common genes and DNA among its rows. These V and J calls rely on TCRdb rather than the paper's analysis. The sample includes fewer than 15,000 distinct CDR3 sequences, with roughly 71% observed a single time. The ten largest clones represent around 1.2% of the sample.

The sequence links TRBV24-1 to TRBJ1-4; TRBD1 matches 10 bases in the middle. The clonotype originates from a human donor who had recovered from COVID-19. The specimen comprised CD4+ T cells from blood, sampled after SARS-CoV-2 vaccination. DNA sequence: TGTGCCACCAGTGATCCCGGGACAGGGGACAAACTGTTTTTT. The resulting protein is CATSDPGTGDKLFF.